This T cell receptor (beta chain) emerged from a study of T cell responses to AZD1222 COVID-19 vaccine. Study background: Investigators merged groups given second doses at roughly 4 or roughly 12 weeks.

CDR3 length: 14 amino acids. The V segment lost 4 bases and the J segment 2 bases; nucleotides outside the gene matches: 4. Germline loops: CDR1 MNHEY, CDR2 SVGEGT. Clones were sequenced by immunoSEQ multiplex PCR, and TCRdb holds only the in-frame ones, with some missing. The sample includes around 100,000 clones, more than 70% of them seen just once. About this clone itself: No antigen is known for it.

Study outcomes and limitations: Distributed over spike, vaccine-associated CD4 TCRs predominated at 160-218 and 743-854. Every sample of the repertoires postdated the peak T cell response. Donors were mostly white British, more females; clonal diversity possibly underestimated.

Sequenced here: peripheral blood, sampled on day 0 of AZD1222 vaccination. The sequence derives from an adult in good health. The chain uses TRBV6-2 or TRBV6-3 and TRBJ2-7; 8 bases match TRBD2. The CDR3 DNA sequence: TGTGCCAGCAGTTTAGCGGGATCTACCTACGAGCAGTACTTC. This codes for CASSLAGSTYEQYF.